A selection of T cell receptor beta chains follows, all from one sample in a study of T cells after somatic rescue of genetic block. Here immunoSEQ multiplex PCR was the method, and the copy in TCRdb shows in-frame clones only, minus some. Of roughly 58,000 clones listed, about 96% are singletons. Sequenced material: peripheral blood mononuclear cells (PBMCs). The receptors were sampled from a child less than two years old. Both conserved end residues are part of each CDR3. Each record gives: V gene, D gene, J gene, clone size, CDR3 protein, CDR3 DNA. The D gene is left open where the match is weak. Only part of the rows carry a size: once, few, many, or a class if the clone is expanded.

v_gene: TRBV4-1; d_gene: TRBD2; j_gene: TRBJ2-7; abundance: .; CDR3aa: CASSQIDSGTYEQYF; CDR3nt: TGCGCCAGCAGCCAAATAGATAGCGGGACCTACGAGCAGTACTTC
v_gene: TRBV9; d_gene: .; j_gene: TRBJ1-3; abundance: .; CDR3aa: CASSVEQGGNTIYF; CDR3nt: TGTGCCAGCAGCGTAGAACAGGGTGGAAACACCATATATTTT
v_gene: TRBV4-2; d_gene: .; j_gene: TRBJ2-2; abundance: .; CDR3aa: CASSQVTTGELFF; CDR3nt: TGTGCCAGCAGCCAAGTAACGACCGGGGAGCTGTTTTTT
v_gene: TRBV5-1; d_gene: .; j_gene: TRBJ1-2; abundance: .; CDR3aa: CASSWEGKGGYTF; CDR3nt: TGCGCCAGCAGCTGGGAGGGAAAAGGGGGCTACACCTTC
v_gene: TRBV18; d_gene: .; j_gene: TRBJ1-3; abundance: .; CDR3aa: CASSPSAGGSGNTIYF; CDR3nt: TGTGCCAGCTCACCCTCGGCGGGGGGCTCTGGAAACACCATATATTTT
v_gene: TRBV7-9; d_gene: TRBD2; j_gene: TRBJ2-5; abundance: .; CDR3aa: CASSLRAGEETQYF; CDR3nt: TGTGCCAGCAGCTTACGAGCGGGAGAAGAGACCCAGTACTTC
v_gene: TRBV5-4; d_gene: .; j_gene: TRBJ2-7; abundance: .; CDR3aa: CASSLDDLGAYEQYF; CDR3nt: TGTGCCAGCAGCTTGGATGACCTGGGGGCCTACGAGCAGTACTTC
v_gene: TRBV9; d_gene: .; j_gene: TRBJ2-4; abundance: .; CDR3aa: CASTVGRVLAKNIQYF; CDR3nt: TGTGCCAGCACCGTCGGGCGGGTCCTAGCCAAAAACATTCAGTACTTC
v_gene: TRBV6-5; d_gene: .; j_gene: TRBJ1-4; abundance: .; CDR3aa: CASSYSQGEKLFF; CDR3nt: TGTGCCAGCAGTTACTCGCAGGGTGAAAAACTGTTTTTT
v_gene: TRBV5-4; d_gene: .; j_gene: TRBJ2-3; abundance: .; CDR3aa: CASSSRQGGVADTQYF; CDR3nt: TGTGCCAGCAGCTCGCGGCAGGGGGGTGTCGCAGATACGCAGTATTTT
v_gene: TRBV4-3; d_gene: TRBD1; j_gene: TRBJ2-7; abundance: .; CDR3aa: CASSQDAGQGGEQYF; CDR3nt: TGCGCCAGCAGCCAAGATGCTGGACAGGGAGGAGAGCAGTACTTC
v_gene: TRBV27; d_gene: .; j_gene: TRBJ1-5; abundance: once; CDR3aa: CASSLHGTLLAGDQPQHF; CDR3nt: TGTGCCAGCAGTTTACACGGGACTCTATTAGCGGGGGATCAGCCCCAGCATTTT
v_gene: TRBV6-1; d_gene: TRBD2; j_gene: TRBJ2-5; abundance: .; CDR3aa: CASSAPTSGRKETQYF; CDR3nt: TGTGCCAGCAGTGCCCCTACTAGCGGGAGGAAAGAGACCCAGTACTTC
v_gene: TRBV6-1; d_gene: .; j_gene: TRBJ1-4; abundance: .; CDR3aa: CASAGGVSANEKLFF; CDR3nt: TGTGCCAGCGCTGGGGGGGTCTCGGCTAATGAAAAACTGTTTTTT
v_gene: TRBV5-5; d_gene: TRBD1; j_gene: TRBJ1-4; abundance: .; CDR3aa: CASSLVTGVNEKLFF; CDR3nt: TGTGCCAGCAGCTTGGTTACAGGGGTTAATGAAAAACTGTTTTTT
v_gene: TRBV2; d_gene: TRBD2; j_gene: TRBJ2-7; abundance: .; CDR3aa: CASTEGTSGSQYF; CDR3nt: TGTGCCAGCACCGAGGGGACTAGCGGGAGTCAGTACTTC
v_gene: TRBV13; d_gene: .; j_gene: TRBJ2-3; abundance: .; CDR3aa: CASSLGHTDTQYF; CDR3nt: TGTGCCAGCAGCTTAGGACACACAGATACGCAGTATTTT
v_gene: TRBV28; d_gene: .; j_gene: TRBJ2-7; abundance: .; CDR3aa: CASSLWAAYEQYF; CDR3nt: TGTGCCAGCAGTTTATGGGCGGCCTACGAGCAGTACTTC
v_gene: TRBV10-3; d_gene: TRBD1; j_gene: TRBJ1-2; abundance: .; CDR3aa: CAISAGQGNYGYTF; CDR3nt: TGTGCCATCAGTGCCGGACAGGGGAACTATGGCTACACCTTC
v_gene: TRBV5-6; d_gene: TRBD1; j_gene: TRBJ1-2; abundance: .; CDR3aa: CASSPTGVRGYTF; CDR3nt: TGTGCCAGCAGCCCCACAGGGGTGAGAGGCTACACCTTC
v_gene: TRBV7-9; d_gene: TRBD2; j_gene: TRBJ2-7; abundance: .; CDR3aa: CASSPLAGSSYEQYF; CDR3nt: TGTGCCAGCAGCCCGCTAGCGGGATCCTCCTACGAGCAGTACTTC
v_gene: TRBV9; d_gene: .; j_gene: TRBJ2-2; abundance: .; CDR3aa: CASSVVELGVGGELFF; CDR3nt: TGTGCCAGCAGCGTAGTTGAACTAGGGGTAGGCGGGGAGCTGTTTTTT
v_gene: TRBV6-5; d_gene: .; j_gene: TRBJ2-7; abundance: .; CDR3aa: CASSYSPYEQYF; CDR3nt: TGTGCCAGCAGTTACTCTCCCTACGAGCAGTACTTC
v_gene: TRBV29-1; d_gene: TRBD1; j_gene: TRBJ1-2; abundance: .; CDR3aa: CSVGQGRGYGYTF; CDR3nt: TGCAGCGTCGGACAGGGAAGGGGGTATGGCTACACCTTC
v_gene: TRBV5-1; d_gene: .; j_gene: TRBJ2-7; abundance: .; CDR3aa: CASSLVSVGDGEQYF; CDR3nt: TGCGCCAGCAGCTTGGTATCTGTAGGTGATGGCGAGCAGTACTTC
v_gene: TRBV27; d_gene: .; j_gene: TRBJ2-7; abundance: .; CDR3aa: CASLLPSSSYEQYF; CDR3nt: TGTGCCAGCCTACTCCCCTCGAGCTCCTACGAGCAGTACTTC
v_gene: TRBV5-8; d_gene: TRBD1; j_gene: TRBJ1-4; abundance: once; CDR3aa: CASSLETGNEKLFF; CDR3nt: TGTGCCAGCAGCTTGGAGACAGGGAATGAAAAACTGTTTTTT
v_gene: TRBV29-1; d_gene: .; j_gene: TRBJ1-2; abundance: .; CDR3aa: CSVGAGWYTF; CDR3nt: TGCAGCGTCGGGGCAGGGTGGTACACCTTC
v_gene: TRBV19; d_gene: TRBD2; j_gene: TRBJ2-2; abundance: .; CDR3aa: CASSGGLAILYTGELFF; CDR3nt: TGTGCCAGTAGTGGGGGACTAGCGATCCTCTATACCGGGGAGCTGTTTTTT
v_gene: TRBV6-6; d_gene: .; j_gene: TRBJ1-2; abundance: once; CDR3aa: CASSYTDGYTF; CDR3nt: TGTGCCAGCAGTTATACGGATGGCTACACCTTC
v_gene: TRBV19; d_gene: TRBD2; j_gene: TRBJ2-1; abundance: .; CDR3aa: CASSIAGGSYNEQFF; CDR3nt: TGTGCCAGTAGTATAGCGGGAGGCTCCTACAATGAGCAGTTCTTC
v_gene: TRBV6-6; d_gene: .; j_gene: TRBJ2-7; abundance: .; CDR3aa: CASSSTGYSYEQYF; CDR3nt: TGTGCCAGCAGTAGTACAGGGTACTCCTACGAGCAGTACTTC
v_gene: TRBV14; d_gene: TRBD2; j_gene: TRBJ2-7; abundance: .; CDR3aa: CASSRTSGRNHEQYF; CDR3nt: TGTGCCAGCAGCAGGACTAGCGGGAGGAACCACGAGCAGTACTTC
v_gene: TRBV5-1; d_gene: .; j_gene: TRBJ2-3; abundance: .; CDR3aa: CASSVTDTQYF; CDR3nt: TGCGCCAGCAGCGTCACAGATACGCAGTATTTT